The 24 T cell receptor beta chains below all came from one sample that was sequenced in a study of T cell clusters in autoimmune cytopenias. TRB was amplified by touch-down multiplex PCR, primer pools A and B combined. With the multiplex PCR reads reprocessed, TCRdb shows one record per CDR3 protein and no DNA. Listed are approximately 7,800 distinct CDR3 sequences; less than 5.5% falls within the top ten. About 37,500 genome equivalents of blood DNA were amplified for TRB. Sequenced sample: peripheral blood. The receptors here all came from a human donor with an autoimmune cytopenia or autoimmune hepatitis (not recorded which).

The chain combines TRBV10-2 with TRBJ1-1; as DNA is missing, the TRBD1 call by TCRdb cannot be tested. This CDR3 has 14 residues. Germline CDR1 and CDR2: WSHSY and SAAADI. CDR3 region: CASGPTGENTEAFF.

By frequency, this clonotype registers medium-sized. V usage is TRBV19 and J usage is TRBJ1-5; TCRdb outputs TRBD1, but without DNA this stays unchecked. Germline CDR1 LNHDA, CDR2 SQIVND (reference sequence). CDR3 length: 20 residues. The CDR3 loop reads CASSTTPGGTGYPSNQPQHF.

The rearrangement joins TRBV27 to TRBJ2-3; the D call from TCRdb, TRBD1, cannot be confirmed without DNA. CDR3 size: 17 residues. Looked up from germline, CDR1 is MNHEY and CDR2 is SMNVEV (reference sequence). This CDR3 reads CASSLYIRDTSTDTQYF.

This clonotype shows up as medium-sized by frequency. The V call is TRBV20-1, the J call TRBJ1-2. The CDR3 is made up of 13 amino acids. Germline values: CDR1 DFQATT, CDR2 SNEGSKA (reference sequence). CDR3 residues: CSARDRTGYGYTF.

The chain uses TRBV25-1 and TRBJ1-4; the TCRdb call, TRBD1, lacks DNA for checking. Germline values: CDR1 MGHDK, CDR2 SYGVNS. The CDR3 loop spans 14 amino acids. CDR3 protein: CASSYDRVNEKLFF.

The chain uses TRBV25-1 and TRBJ2-2; TCRdb's D call of TRBD1 is untestable without DNA. The germline V gene has CDR1 MGHDK and CDR2 SYGVNS. The CDR3 covers 12 residues. The CDR3 reads CASSGGAGELFF.

This clonotype is medium-sized (0.01 to 0.1%) by frequency. The V call is TRBV19, the J call TRBJ2-1. Germline lookup yields CDR1 LNHDA and CDR2 SQIVND (reference sequence). The CDR3 totals 13 residues. The CDR3: CAASRLGYNEQFF.

This sequence joins TRBV20-1 and TRBJ2-7; absent DNA, TCRdb's TRBD2 call cannot be checked. Germline V gene data show CDR1 as DFQATT and CDR2 as SNEGSKA (reference sequence). This CDR3 contains 15 residues. The CDR3 protein is CSARGAERGGPEQYF.

V gene TRBV7-7 combines with J gene TRBJ2-1; the TCRdb D gene call, TRBD1, has no DNA to confirm it. This CDR3 spans 14 amino acids. Germline V lookup: CDR1 SSHAT, CDR2 FNYEAQ (reference sequence). CDR3 region: CASSTREDGNEQFF. Full variable domain (rest looked up from reference TRBV7-7 and TRBJ2-1): GAGVSQSPRYKVTKRGQDVTLRCDPISSHATLYWYQQALGQGPEFLTYFNYEAQPDKSGLPSDRFSAERPEGSISTLTIQRTEQRDSAMYRCASSTREDGNEQFFGPGTRLTVL.

The rearrangement joins TRBV28 to TRBJ2-2; the D gene TCRdb calls, TRBD1, cannot be checked with no DNA. The CDR3 length is 15 residues. The germline gives CDR1 MDHEN, CDR2 SYDVKM. This CDR3 is CASSLGGRDTGELFF. Drawing the rest from reference TRBV28 and TRBJ2-2, the complete variable domain is DVKVTQSSRYLVKRTGEKVFLECVQDMDHENMFWYRQDPGLGLRLIYFSYDVKMKEKGDIPEGYSVSREKKERFSLILESASTNQTSMYLCASSLGGRDTGELFFGEGSRLTVL.

This clonotype shows up as medium-sized (0.01 to 0.1%) by frequency. The chain uses TRBV6-2 or TRBV6-3 and TRBJ1-2; TCRdb returns TRBD1, unconfirmable since there is no DNA. The CDR3 length is 15 residues. Germline V gene lookup returns CDR1 MNHEY and CDR2 SVGEGT. Here the CDR3 reads CASTSTPRHLYGYTF.

This clonotype shows up as medium-sized (0.01 to 0.1%) by frequency. The chain employs TRBV29-1 and TRBJ2-5; TCRdb's D gene call, TRBD2, goes unchecked for lack of DNA. Germline CDR1 reads SQVTM; CDR2 reads ANQGSEA. The CDR3 length is 15 residues. Here the CDR3 reads CSGKGGHREGETQYF.

The rearrangement uses TRBV6-5 and TRBJ2-2. Germline V CDR1 and CDR2: MNHEY, SVGAGI. CDR3 size: 14 residues. The CDR3 reads CASSYADGPGELFF.

This clonotype counts as medium-sized by frequency. The genes are TRBV7-2 and TRBJ1-1; lacking DNA, the TRBD1 call made by TCRdb goes unchecked. This CDR3 spans 14 amino acids. Germline values: CDR1 SGHTA, CDR2 FQGNSA. The CDR3 protein is CASSPGPLNTEAFF.

By frequency, this clonotype registers medium-sized (0.01 to 0.1%). CDR3 sequence reads: CASSVTDRGSSGANVLTF. This sequence joins TRBV10-2 and TRBJ2-6; with no DNA, the TCRdb D assignment of TRBD1 cannot be verified. Germline CDR1 is WSHSY and CDR2 is SAAADI. The CDR3 covers 18 residues.

This clonotype is classed as medium-sized by frequency. The gene calls are TRBV12-3 or TRBV12-4 and TRBJ1-4; TCRdb designates TRBD1, a call that cannot be tested without DNA. There are 14 residues in the CDR3. CDR3 loop: CASRTTGGEEKLFF.

This clonotype counts as medium-sized (0.01 to 0.1%) by frequency. This chain's CDR3 is CASTKGGVAQETQYF. The genes are TRBV6-6 and TRBJ2-5; as DNA is missing, the TRBD1 call by TCRdb cannot be tested. Germline V gives CDR1 MNHNY, CDR2 SVGAGI (reference sequence). This CDR3 spans 15 amino acids.

This clonotype registers medium-sized by frequency. The chain joins TRBV30 to TRBJ2-1. The CDR3 length is 14 residues. Germline loops: CDR1 GTSNPN, CDR2 SVGIG (reference sequence). CDR3: CAWRGQGSYNEQFF. The variable domain in full, with the rest retrieved from reference TRBV30 and TRBJ2-1, is SQTIHQWPATLVQPVGSPLSLECTVEGTSNPNLYWYRQAAGRGLQLLFYSVGIGQISSEVPQNLSASRPQDRQFILSSKKLLLSDSGFYLCAWRGQGSYNEQFFGPGTRLTVL.

V usage is TRBV7-9 and J usage is TRBJ2-1. Germline values: CDR1 SEHNR, CDR2 FQNEAQ (reference sequence). CDR3 size: 14 residues. CDR3 region: CASSLVPGWGEQFF. Supplemented by reference TRBV7-9 and TRBJ2-1, the full variable domain reads DTGVSQNPRHKITKRGQNVTFRCDPISEHNRLYWYRQTLGQGPEFLTYFQNEAQLEKSRLLSDRFSAERPKGSFSTLEIQRTEQGDSAMYLCASSLVPGWGEQFFGPGTRLTVL.

This clonotype is identified as medium-sized from frequency. V is TRBV7-9 and J is TRBJ1-1. Germline-derived CDR1 and CDR2 are SEHNR and FQNEAQ (reference sequence). The CDR3 totals 14 residues. The CDR3 is CASSLGAPSTEAFF.

CDR3 sequence reads: CASSQDSGGSQETQYF. The V and J genes are TRBV5-4 and TRBJ2-5; the TRBD2 assignment by TCRdb is unverifiable without DNA. The CDR3 totals 16 residues. CDR1 and CDR2 from the germline V gene are SGHNT and YYREEE (reference sequence).

By frequency, this clonotype is medium-sized (0.01 to 0.1%). The chain joins TRBV7-9 to TRBJ1-2; the D gene TCRdb calls, TRBD1, cannot be checked with no DNA. This CDR3 contains 17 residues. CDR1 and CDR2 from the germline V gene are SEHNR and FQNEAQ (reference sequence). CDR3 region: CASSSNRGKWTNYGYTF.

This clonotype is labeled medium-sized based on frequency. The chain combines TRBV5-5 with TRBJ1-5. Germline CDR1 reads SGHKS; CDR2 reads YYEKEE (reference sequence). The CDR3 consists of 12 residues. Here the CDR3 reads CASSLMDQPQHF.

According to its frequency, this clonotype is medium-sized (0.01 to 0.1%). CDR3 loop: CASSLLPSYEQYF. The chain links TRBV28 to TRBJ2-7; no DNA is available, so the TRBD2 call from TCRdb remains unchecked. Germline CDR1 and CDR2: MDHEN and SYDVKM. The CDR3 covers 13 residues.